These 18 T cell receptor beta chains came from one sample sequenced in a study of CD8 T cell repertoires and HIV-1 epitope variants. This table comes from immunoSEQ multiplex PCR, and its TCRdb copy is limited to in-frame clones, with some not included. The sample consists of 4,000 to 5,500 clones, less than 75% of them appearing once. These receptors' antigens are unknown. The sample taken for sequencing was cultured CD8+ T cells derived from PBMCs. All receptors come from a male donor with HIV.

The chain uses TRBV7-3 and TRBJ2-7, with TRBD2 as a possible D gene (5 bases). V dropped 4 bases and J dropped 0 bases, with 16 bases sitting between them. CDR3 length: 16 amino acids. The germline CDR1 and CDR2 sequences are SGHTA and FQGTGA. Written as DNA, the CDR3 is TGTGCCAGCAGCTCCCCTTGGGAGCGGAACTCCTACGAGCAGTACTTC. Its translation: CASSSPWERNSYEQYF.

The gene calls are TRBV11-1 and TRBJ1-1, with 8 bases lining up with TRBD1. After removal of 5 bases from V and 1 base from J, the junction contained 12 bases not matched to a gene. Germline CDR1 SGHAT, CDR2 FQDESV (reference sequence). This CDR3 region has 17 residues. The CDR3 DNA sequence: TGTGCCAGCAGCCTTACAGGGGGTAGGTTGGGGAACACTGAAGCTTTCTTT. Its protein product is CASSLTGGRLGNTEAFF.

Here the CDR3 reads CASNPSGAGIRNEQFF. Written as DNA, the CDR3 is TGTGCCAGCAACCCCTCGGGAGCGGGGATACGCAATGAGCAGTTCTTC. The chain combines TRBV5-4 with TRBJ2-1; 7 nucleotides agree with TRBD2. J was trimmed by 6 bases and V by 6 bases; bases with no gene match: 15. This CDR3 has 16 amino acids. CDR1 and CDR2 (germline): SGHNT, YYREEE (reference sequence).

This clone was seen more than once but under ten times. The genes are TRBV19 and TRBJ1-1; D gene ambiguous. The germline V and J ends were trimmed by 1 base and 1 base, with 7 bases remaining between them. Germline V lookup: CDR1 LNHDA, CDR2 SQIVND (reference sequence). The CDR3 extends over 14 amino acids. CDR3 amino acids: CASSIGVANTEAFF. The CDR3 bases are TGTGCCAGTAGTATAGGAGTTGCGAACACTGAAGCTTTCTTT.

The chain employs TRBV27 and TRBJ2-7, with D perhaps TRBD1 (6 bases). Germline V gene lookup returns CDR1 MNHEY and CDR2 SMNVEV (reference sequence). Trimming took 2 bases from V and 2 from J, leaving 10 bases between them. The CDR3 is 14 amino acids. DNA for the CDR3: TGTGCCAGCAGTTTAGGTACAGGGCCCTACGAGCAGTACTTC. This codes for CASSLGTGPYEQYF.

This clone ranks as medium-sized. The chain carries TRBV19 and TRBJ1-5; D is uncertain. Germline loops: CDR1 LNHDA, CDR2 SQIVND (reference sequence). The CDR3 runs to 13 residues. Trimming stripped 1 base from V and 9 bases from J, with 10 bases between. DNA for the CDR3: TGTGCCAGTAGTATAGTTCCGGAGGGGCCCCAGCATTTT. Translated: CASSIVPEGPQHF.

V gene TRBV28 combines with J gene TRBJ2-5; 10 nucleotides agree with TRBD1. J was trimmed by 5 bases and V by 4 bases; bases with no gene match: 4. The germline CDR1 and CDR2 sequences are MDHEN and SYDVKM. The CDR3 length is 14 residues. The CDR3 DNA sequence: TGTGCCAGCAGTTCGGACAGGGGGGAGGAGACCCAGTACTTC. Translating gives CASSSDRGEETQYF.

The chain joins TRBV10-3 to TRBJ2-4; 10 nucleotides match TRBD2. This CDR3 has 19 residues. CDR1 is ENHRY and CDR2 is SYGVKD in the germline V gene. J was trimmed by 3 bases and V by 0 bases; bases with no gene match: 11. In nucleotides, the CDR3 is TGTGCCATCAGTGAGTCGGGAAGCGGGGGGGCCTCGGGCAAAAACATTCAGTACTTC. Encoded protein: CAISESGSGGASGKNIQYF.

The rearrangement uses TRBV5-1 and TRBJ2-1, with 8 nucleotides matching TRBD1. Germline V gene lookup returns CDR1 SGHRS and CDR2 YFSETQ. This CDR3 comprises 13 residues. Unmatched junction bases numbered 7, after V lost 4 bases and J lost 10 bases. The CDR3 loop is CASSRGTGNEQFF. The CDR3 DNA reads as TGCGCCAGCAGCCGTGGGACAGGTAACGAGCAGTTCTTC.

The rearrangement links TRBV5-4 to TRBJ1-1; D gene uncertain. The CDR3 is 13 amino acids. V lost 0 bases and J lost 7, with 10 bases in between. Per the germline V gene, CDR1 is SGHNT and CDR2 is YYREEE (reference sequence). CDR3 region: CASSLGVGYEAFF. CDR3 coding DNA: TGTGCCAGCAGCTTGGGGGTGGGATATGAAGCTTTCTTT.

The chain employs TRBV9 and TRBJ1-2; no clear D gene. The CDR3 is made up of 15 amino acids. Germline values: CDR1 SGDLS, CDR2 YYNGEE. Between the trimmed V and J ends, which lost 5 bases and 5 bases, there was a span of 19 bases. CDR3: CASSPDTYSLYGYTF. As DNA, the CDR3 is TGTGCCAGCAGTCCCGACACATACTCTCTGTATGGCTACACCTTC. The entire variable domain, with the rest obtained from reference TRBV9 and TRBJ1-2, is as follows: DSGVTQTPKHLITATGQRVTLRCSPRSGDLSVYWYQQSLDQGLQFLIQYYNGEERAKGNILERFSAQQFPDLHSELNLSSLELGDSALYFCASSPDTYSLYGYTFGSGTRLTVV.

The chain links TRBV7-9 to TRBJ2-1, with 10 bases lining up with TRBD2. The CDR3 extends over 17 amino acids. From germline, CDR1 is SEHNR and CDR2 FQNEAQ (reference sequence). Losses at the gene ends were 5 bases for V and 6 bases for J; bases not matched to a gene: 13. DNA of the CDR3: TGTGCCAGCAGCCCAGCTGGACAGCGGGGGGGCCGCAATGAGCAGTTCTTC. Its translation: CASSPAGQRGGRNEQFF.

The rearrangement uses TRBV28 and TRBJ2-1; TRBD2 agrees at 13 bases. In germline, CDR1 is MDHEN, CDR2 SYDVKM. J was trimmed by 3 bases and V by 5 bases; bases with no gene match: 7. CDR3 length: 17 residues. The CDR3, as DNA: TGTGCCAGCAGTCCATGGACTAGCGGGAGTCTCTACAATGAGCAGTTCTTC. Translating gives CASSPWTSGSLYNEQFF.

The CDR3 loop reads CAWTPTSGGRDTQYF. CDR3 bases: TGTGCCTGGACCCCGACTAGCGGGGGGCGGGATACGCAGTATTTT. The chain has TRBV30 and TRBJ2-3; 13 nucleotides match TRBD2. Germline CDR1 GTSNPN, CDR2 SVGIG (reference sequence). The V gene end was trimmed by 4 bases and the J gene end by 6 bases; junction bases not matched to a gene: 7. The CDR3 runs 15 residues.

This chain connects TRBV29-1 to TRBJ2-7; 9 bases fit TRBD2. Trimming at V came to 3 bases and at J to 2 bases, leaving 5 bases not matched to a gene. Germline V gene lookup returns CDR1 SQVTM and CDR2 ANQGSEA. The CDR3 contains 14 residues. Here the CDR3 reads CSVEGLAGTYEQYF. The DNA of the CDR3 is TGCAGCGTTGAGGGGCTAGCGGGGACCTACGAGCAGTACTTC.

The rearrangement links TRBV7-2 to TRBJ2-7, with no clear D. V was cut by 2 bases and J by 3 bases, with 17 bases left in between. The CDR3 covers 16 residues. The germline V gene encodes CDR1 SGHTA and CDR2 FQGNSA. CDR3 coding DNA: TGTGCCAGCAGCTTATTAGGTTTGGAAAGGTTCTACGAGCAGTACTTC. Translating gives CASSLLGLERFYEQYF.

The chain employs TRBV5-1 and TRBJ2-3; 14 bases line up with TRBD2. Germline V gene lookup returns CDR1 SGHRS and CDR2 YFSETQ. Trimming cost V 4 bases and J 4 bases; bases outside gene matches: 8. The CDR3 contains 17 residues. CDR3 sequence (DNA): TGCGCCAGCAGCGCACGACTAGCGGGAGGGGCCCCAGATACGCAGTATTTT. Protein sequence: CASSARLAGGAPDTQYF.

This chain links TRBV13 with TRBJ2-1; no reliable D call. CDR1 and CDR2 from the germline V gene are PRHDT and FYEKMQ (reference sequence). Trimming removed 7 bases from V and 8 bases from J, with 15 bases in between. The CDR3 is 13 amino acids. The CDR3 loop reads CASKAPDRDEQFF. The CDR3 nucleotides read TGTGCCAGCAAGGCGCCAGATAGGGATGAGCAGTTCTTC.